The entry below gives a single TCR beta chain sequence along with its context. Its antigen is still unknown. Unique molecular identifiers were incorporated during preparation of the TCRbeta library. MiXCR, applied by TCRdb to the PCR reads, yields one record per CDR3 protein. The sample includes about 980,000 distinct CDR3 sequences, about 26% seen only once; the top ten take about 28%. The data were taken from a study of T-cell reconstitution after alpha-beta-depleted transplantation in children. Study-wide results and limits: Reports say that about two months after transplant, the alpha-beta T cells came out of several hundred graft clones that had expanded. Some patients' high day-60 TCRbeta diversity was traced to surviving recipient T cells and thymic progenitors. Diversity and T-cell counts at one year after transplant derived mostly from new T cells.

The germline V and J ends were trimmed by 6 bases and 1 base, with 16 bases remaining between them. Germline V gene lookup returns CDR1 DFQATT and CDR2 SNEGSKA (reference sequence). The CDR3 loop spans 15 amino acids. The material was PBMCs, mostly from graft donor cells, obtained 360 days after TCRalphabeta/CD19-depleted stem cell transplant. This TCR was sampled from a boy younger than two who had a stem cell transplant for SCID, so the T cells may come from the graft donor. The chain recombines TRBV20-1 with TRBJ2-4, with TRBD2 as a possible D gene (7 bases). CDR3 residues: CSASRGARAKNIQYF. CDR3 nucleotide sequence: TGCAGTGCCAGTCGGGGGGCGAGGGCCAAAAACATTCAGTACTTC.